This TCR beta chain was found in a study of blood T cell repertoires in COVID-19. Turning to the study itself: There were acute and convalescent COVID-19 samples, and they came from the United States, Italy and Spain.

Original methodology: Reference gene primer amplification yielded estimated nucleated cell counts. Clones were sequenced by immunoSEQ multiplex PCR, and TCRdb holds only the in-frame ones, with some missing. V, J and clone size are taken as reported in that table, and D and trimming were inferred from the DNA itself. The table shows about 330,000 clones, with 80% to 90% occurring only once. V was shortened by 1 base and J by 6 bases, with 7 bases between the two germline ends. The CDR3 loop spans 13 amino acids. Germline loops: CDR1 MGHRA, CDR2 YSYEKL. This receptor was obtained from a man under 40 who had recovered from COVID-19. J is TRBJ2-1 and V is TRBV4-1; the D is unclear. Material for sequencing was PBMCs or T cells enriched from blood (not recorded which). CDR3 protein: CASSQVAGNEQFF. CDR3 sequence (DNA): TGCGCCAGCAGCCAAGTAGCTGGCAATGAGCAGTTCTTC.